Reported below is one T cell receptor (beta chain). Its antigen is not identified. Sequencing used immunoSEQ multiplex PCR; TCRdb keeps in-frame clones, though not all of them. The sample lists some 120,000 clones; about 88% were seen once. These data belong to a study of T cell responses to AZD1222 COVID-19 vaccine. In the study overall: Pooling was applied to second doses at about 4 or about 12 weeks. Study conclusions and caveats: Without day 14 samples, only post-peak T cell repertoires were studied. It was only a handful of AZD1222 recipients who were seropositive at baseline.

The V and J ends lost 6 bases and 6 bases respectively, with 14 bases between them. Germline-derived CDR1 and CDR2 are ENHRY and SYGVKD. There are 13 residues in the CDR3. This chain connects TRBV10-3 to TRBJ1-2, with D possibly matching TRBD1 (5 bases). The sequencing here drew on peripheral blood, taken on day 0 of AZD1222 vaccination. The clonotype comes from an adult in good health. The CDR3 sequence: CAIRAGTAHGYTF. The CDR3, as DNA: TGTGCCATCAGAGCCGGGACCGCCCATGGCTACACCTTC.